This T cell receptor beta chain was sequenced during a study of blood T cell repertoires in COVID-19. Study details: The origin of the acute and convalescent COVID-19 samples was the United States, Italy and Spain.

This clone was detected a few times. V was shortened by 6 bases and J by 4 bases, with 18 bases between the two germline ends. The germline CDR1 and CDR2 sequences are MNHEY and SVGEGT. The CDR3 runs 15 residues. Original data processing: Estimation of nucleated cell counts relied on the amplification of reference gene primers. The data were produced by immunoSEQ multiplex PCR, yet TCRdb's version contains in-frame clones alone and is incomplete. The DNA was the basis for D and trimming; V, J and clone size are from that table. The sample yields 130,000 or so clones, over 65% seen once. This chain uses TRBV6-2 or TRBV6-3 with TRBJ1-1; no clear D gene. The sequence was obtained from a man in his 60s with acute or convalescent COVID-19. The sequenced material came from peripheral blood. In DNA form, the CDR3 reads TGTGCCAGCAGCTTTCGGACCGGGATAAGCACTGAAGCTTTCTTT. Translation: CASSFRTGISTEAFF.